What follows is one T cell receptor (beta chain) and its context. Its antigen is as yet unknown. This specimen comes from a study of T cells after posttransplantation cyclophosphamide. Overall study results and limits: Recipient CMV seropositivity and CMV reactivation strongly tracked TRB clonality. Blood and skin or GI T cell repertoires showed limited TRB overlap. Donor-recipient repertoire similarity was low at 1-2 months, rising over year one.

Busulfan-fludarabine conditioning, marrow transplant, and cyclophosphamide on days +3 and +4 were administered. Profiled with immunoSEQ multiplex PCR; TCRdb holds only in-frame clones, not every one. The data contain 6,000 to 7,500 clones, 85% to 95% of them singletons. The sample in question was CD8+ T cells sorted from blood, obtained after allogeneic stem cell transplant with posttransplant cyclophosphamide. The source is a male patient aged 55 to 69 who received an allogeneic stem cell transplant from a related donor and was CMV-positive. Some T cells may trace back to the graft donor.

CDR3: CASSLANRGENTEAFF. In DNA, the CDR3 is TGTGCCAGCAGCTTAGCGAACAGGGGCGAAAACACTGAAGCTTTCTTT. The V and J genes are TRBV7-6 and TRBJ1-1; 7 bases fit TRBD1. V shed 0 bases and J 2 bases; nucleotides not matched to a gene: 6. The CDR3 runs to 16 residues. Germline V gene lookup returns CDR1 SGHVS and CDR2 FNYEAQ.